Listed below are T cell receptor beta chains from one sample, sequenced in a study of blood T cell repertoires in COVID-19. The protocol was immunoSEQ multiplex PCR, while the TCRdb copy is restricted to in-frame clones and leaves out a portion. The table records 85,000 to 100,000 clones, roughly 70% of them present only once. What was sequenced was peripheral blood. The receptors were gathered from a woman aged 60-75 years in a cohort sampled during active or convalescent COVID-19. Each CDR3 is given with its conserved first and last residue. Each record gives: clone size, V gene, J gene, D gene, CDR3 protein, CDR3 DNA. A D gene is named only where the DNA matches it firmly. The size entry is marked missing in some rows and otherwise reads once, few, many or a size class.

>NA|TRBV7-7|TRBJ2-5|TRBD1
CASSLGTGGSETQYF
TGTGCCAGCAGCCTAGGGACAGGGGGGTCGGAGACCCAGTACTTC
>few|TRBV19|TRBJ1-5|TRBD1
CASSMWSGTGYGVGNQPQHF
TGTGCCAGTAGTATGTGGTCCGGGACAGGGTATGGGGTAGGCAATCAGCCCCAGCATTTT
>NA|TRBV5-1|TRBJ2-3|NA
CASSLWLDTQYF
TGCGCCAGCAGCTTGTGGCTCGATACGCAGTATTTT
>NA|TRBV30|TRBJ1-2|NA
CAWSQGSEGYTF
TGTGCCTGGAGTCAGGGGTCTGAGGGCTACACCTTC
>NA|TRBV4-3|TRBJ2-1|NA
CASSQDRQLGVQFF
TGCGCCAGCAGCCAAGATCGGCAGCTCGGAGTGCAGTTCTTC
>NA|TRBV7-2|TRBJ2-1|TRBD2
CASSLVGAGGPFEQFF
TGTGCCAGCAGCTTAGTGGGCGCGGGGGGGCCGTTTGAGCAGTTCTTC
>NA|TRBV5-4|TRBJ1-1|TRBD1
CASSGIGGYTEAFF
TGTGCCAGCAGCGGGATAGGGGGCTACACTGAAGCTTTCTTT
>NA|TRBV18|TRBJ2-2|NA
CASSSSVNTGELFF
TGTGCCAGCTCATCGTCGGTGAACACCGGGGAGCTGTTTTTT
>NA|TRBV18|TRBJ1-1|TRBD1
CASSLDRGRTEAFF
TGTGCCAGCTCCCTGGACAGGGGGAGAACTGAAGCTTTCTTT
>many|TRBV19|TRBJ2-1|TRBD1
CASRSTGGPFRDEQFF
TGTGCCAGTAGATCGACAGGGGGGCCCTTTCGGGATGAGCAGTTCTTC
>few|TRBV19|TRBJ1-4|TRBD1
CASSPGQGREKLFF
TGTGCCAGTTCTCCGGGACAGGGGAGAGAAAAACTGTTTTTT
>NA|TRBV6-6|TRBJ1-1|NA
CASSNTVTEAFF
TGTGCCAGCAGTAACACAGTCACTGAAGCTTTCTTT
>NA|TRBV5-1|TRBJ2-2|NA
CASSFEGVKTGELFF
TGCGCCAGCAGCTTCGAGGGGGTAAAAACCGGGGAGCTGTTTTTT
>NA|TRBV28|TRBJ1-5|TRBD1
CASSLLRGLSNQPQHF
TGTGCCAGCAGTTTATTGAGGGGGCTAAGTAATCAGCCCCAGCATTTT
>NA|TRBV6-2/TRBV6-3|TRBJ2-5|NA
CASSYITAQETQYF
TGTGCCAGCAGTTATATCACAGCCCAAGAGACCCAGTACTTC
>few|TRBV14|TRBJ2-7|NA
CASSQVWRDEQYF
TGTGCCAGCAGCCAAGTCTGGAGGGACGAGCAGTACTTC
>few|TRBV7-9|TRBJ2-4|TRBD1
CASSSRGQGAAGAQYF
TGTGCCAGCAGCTCCCGGGGCCAGGGGGCGGCTGGAGCTCAGTACTTC
>NA|TRBV4-1|TRBJ1-1|TRBD1
CASSHGTDRVRTEAFF
TGCGCCAGCAGCCATGGAACTGACAGGGTGAGAACTGAAGCTTTCTTT
>NA|TRBV4-1|TRBJ2-5|NA
CASSQERVFSETQYF
TGCGCCAGCAGCCAAGAGCGGGTATTCAGCGAGACCCAGTACTTC
>NA|TRBV27|TRBJ2-7|TRBD2
CASSSTSGGVYEQYF
TGTGCCAGCAGTTCCACTAGCGGGGGGGTTTACGAGCAGTACTTC
>once|TRBV7-8|TRBJ2-3|TRBD2
CASSLVSGGSTDTQYF
TGTGCCAGCAGCTTGGTTAGCGGGGGGTCGACAGATACGCAGTATTTT
>NA|TRBV5-1|TRBJ2-2|TRBD2
CASSILTSSNTGELFF
TGCGCCAGCAGCATACTGACTAGCAGCAACACCGGGGAGCTGTTTTTT
>NA|TRBV6-5|TRBJ1-3|TRBD1
CASSSKQGVTGNTIYF
TGTGCCAGCAGTTCCAAACAGGGGGTAACTGGAAACACCATATATTTT
>NA|TRBV15|TRBJ1-1|NA
CATSRYKDTEAFF
TGTGCCACCAGCAGGTACAAAGACACTGAAGCTTTCTTT
>NA|TRBV2|TRBJ1-5|TRBD1
CASKGTGSNQPQHF
TGTGCCAGCAAAGGGACAGGGTCGAATCAGCCCCAGCATTTT
>NA|TRBV5-6|TRBJ2-7|TRBD2
CASSFNGGASVHYEQYF
TGTGCCAGCAGCTTTAACGGGGGGGCCTCTGTTCACTACGAGCAGTACTTC
>NA|TRBV6-2/TRBV6-3|TRBJ1-6|TRBD1
CASSAGTARSPLHF
TGTGCCAGCAGTGCCGGGACAGCACGTTCACCCCTCCACTTT
>NA|TRBV5-1|TRBJ2-3|TRBD1
CASSPTGGMTDTQYF
TGCGCCAGCAGCCCGACAGGGGGCATGACAGATACGCAGTATTTT
>NA|TRBV28|TRBJ2-7|NA
CASSFLPGENYEQYF
TGTGCCAGCAGTTTCCTCCCAGGGGAGAACTACGAGCAGTACTTC
>NA|TRBV7-3|TRBJ2-2|NA
CASSKIPPAATGELFF
TGTGCCAGCAGCAAGATACCCCCAGCGGCCACCGGGGAGCTGTTTTTT
>NA|TRBV5-1|TRBJ2-5|NA
CASSLGSGGETQYF
TGCGCCAGCAGCTTGGGGTCCGGGGGTGAGACCCAGTACTTC
>many|TRBV9|TRBJ2-5|TRBD2
CASSVVGGGARETQYF
TGTGCCAGCAGCGTAGTCGGCGGGGGGGCCCGAGAGACCCAGTACTTC
>few|TRBV15|TRBJ1-4|NA
CATSLKSLNEKLFF
TGTGCCACCAGCCTCAAGAGCCTTAATGAAAAACTGTTTTTT
>NA|TRBV18|TRBJ2-7|TRBD1
CASSGGQGYEQYF
TGTGCCAGCTCAGGGGGACAGGGCTACGAGCAGTACTTC
>NA|TRBV9|TRBJ1-1|NA
CASSVEPRQAEAFF
TGTGCCAGCAGCGTAGAGCCTAGACAGGCTGAAGCTTTCTTT
>NA|TRBV6-2/TRBV6-3|TRBJ2-1|TRBD1
CASSYHRGSYNEQFF
TGTGCCAGCAGTTACCACAGGGGCTCCTACAATGAGCAGTTCTTC
>NA|TRBV9|TRBJ1-6|TRBD1
CASSPQTGTGNSPLHF
TGTGCCAGCAGCCCCCAGACAGGGACGGGGAATTCACCCCTCCACTTT
>few|TRBV4-2|TRBJ2-5|TRBD2
CASSQLLAGAPRETQYF
TGTGCCAGCAGCCAACTACTAGCGGGGGCCCCACGAGAGACCCAGTACTTC
>few|TRBV7-9|TRBJ2-5|TRBD2
CASSGRLAGGLSETQYF
TGTGCCAGCAGCGGACGACTAGCGGGGGGGCTATCGGAGACCCAGTACTTC
>NA|TRBV25-1|TRBJ2-1|TRBD2
CASSGAGTSDYNEQFF
TGTGCCAGCAGTGGGGCCGGGACTAGCGATTACAATGAGCAGTTCTTC
>NA|TRBV19|TRBJ2-7|NA
CASSEDKGNSYEQYF
TGTGCCAGTAGTGAAGACAAGGGGAATTCGTACGAGCAGTACTTC
>once|TRBV5-4|TRBJ2-7|TRBD1
CASSRQGVSYEQYF
TGTGCCAGCAGCCGACAGGGCGTCTCCTACGAGCAGTACTTC
>NA|TRBV5-1|TRBJ1-1|NA
CASSLVSNTEAFF
TGCGCCAGCAGCTTGGTCTCGAACACTGAAGCTTTCTTT
>NA|TRBV11-3|TRBJ2-1|TRBD1
CASSLGQGLDNEQFF
TGTGCCAGCAGCTTAGGACAGGGGTTGGACAATGAGCAGTTCTTC
>NA|TRBV5-1|TRBJ2-1|TRBD2
CASTPGTSIYNEQFF
TGCGCCAGCACCCCCGGGACTAGCATCTACAATGAGCAGTTCTTC
>NA|TRBV3-1/TRBV3-2|TRBJ1-1|TRBD1
CASSPNRGETEAFF
TGTGCCAGCAGCCCCAACAGGGGGGAAACTGAAGCTTTCTTT
>NA|TRBV7-8|TRBJ2-2|NA
CASSLFDTLNTGELFF
TGTGCCAGCAGCTTATTCGACACCTTGAACACCGGGGAGCTGTTTTTT
>NA|TRBV4-3|TRBJ2-2|NA
CASSQGLATGELFF
TGCGCCAGCAGCCAAGGGCTAGCGACCGGGGAGCTGTTTTTT
>NA|TRBV7-6|TRBJ2-5|NA
CASSLGAQYF
TGTGCCAGCAGCTTGGGAGCCCAGTACTTC
>NA|TRBV18|TRBJ1-5|NA
CASSPPNRGNQPQHF
TGTGCCAGCTCACCACCGAACAGGGGCAATCAGCCCCAGCATTTT
>NA|TRBV4-1|TRBJ2-7|TRBD1
CASSQSGQVYEQYF
TGCGCCAGCAGCCAGAGCGGACAGGTCTACGAGCAGTACTTC
>NA|TRBV5-1|TRBJ1-1|NA
CASQWGGIAEAFF
TGCGCCAGCCAGTGGGGGGGAATCGCTGAAGCTTTCTTT
>few|TRBV7-9|TRBJ1-1|TRBD1
CASSPSFPTGDTEAFF
TGTGCCAGCAGCCCCAGTTTTCCTACAGGGGACACTGAAGCTTTCTTT